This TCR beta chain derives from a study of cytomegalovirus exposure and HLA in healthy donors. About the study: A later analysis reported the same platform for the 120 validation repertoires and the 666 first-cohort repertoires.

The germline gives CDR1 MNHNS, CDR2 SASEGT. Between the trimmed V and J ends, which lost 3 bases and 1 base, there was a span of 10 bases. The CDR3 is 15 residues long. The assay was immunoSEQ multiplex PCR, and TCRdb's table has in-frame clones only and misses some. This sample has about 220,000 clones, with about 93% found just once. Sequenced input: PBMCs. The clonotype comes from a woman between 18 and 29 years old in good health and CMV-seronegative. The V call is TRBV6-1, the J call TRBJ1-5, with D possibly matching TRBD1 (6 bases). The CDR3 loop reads CASSEGRGSNQPQHF. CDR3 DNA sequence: TGTGCCAGCAGTGAGGGGAGGGGGAGCAATCAGCCCCAGCATTTT.